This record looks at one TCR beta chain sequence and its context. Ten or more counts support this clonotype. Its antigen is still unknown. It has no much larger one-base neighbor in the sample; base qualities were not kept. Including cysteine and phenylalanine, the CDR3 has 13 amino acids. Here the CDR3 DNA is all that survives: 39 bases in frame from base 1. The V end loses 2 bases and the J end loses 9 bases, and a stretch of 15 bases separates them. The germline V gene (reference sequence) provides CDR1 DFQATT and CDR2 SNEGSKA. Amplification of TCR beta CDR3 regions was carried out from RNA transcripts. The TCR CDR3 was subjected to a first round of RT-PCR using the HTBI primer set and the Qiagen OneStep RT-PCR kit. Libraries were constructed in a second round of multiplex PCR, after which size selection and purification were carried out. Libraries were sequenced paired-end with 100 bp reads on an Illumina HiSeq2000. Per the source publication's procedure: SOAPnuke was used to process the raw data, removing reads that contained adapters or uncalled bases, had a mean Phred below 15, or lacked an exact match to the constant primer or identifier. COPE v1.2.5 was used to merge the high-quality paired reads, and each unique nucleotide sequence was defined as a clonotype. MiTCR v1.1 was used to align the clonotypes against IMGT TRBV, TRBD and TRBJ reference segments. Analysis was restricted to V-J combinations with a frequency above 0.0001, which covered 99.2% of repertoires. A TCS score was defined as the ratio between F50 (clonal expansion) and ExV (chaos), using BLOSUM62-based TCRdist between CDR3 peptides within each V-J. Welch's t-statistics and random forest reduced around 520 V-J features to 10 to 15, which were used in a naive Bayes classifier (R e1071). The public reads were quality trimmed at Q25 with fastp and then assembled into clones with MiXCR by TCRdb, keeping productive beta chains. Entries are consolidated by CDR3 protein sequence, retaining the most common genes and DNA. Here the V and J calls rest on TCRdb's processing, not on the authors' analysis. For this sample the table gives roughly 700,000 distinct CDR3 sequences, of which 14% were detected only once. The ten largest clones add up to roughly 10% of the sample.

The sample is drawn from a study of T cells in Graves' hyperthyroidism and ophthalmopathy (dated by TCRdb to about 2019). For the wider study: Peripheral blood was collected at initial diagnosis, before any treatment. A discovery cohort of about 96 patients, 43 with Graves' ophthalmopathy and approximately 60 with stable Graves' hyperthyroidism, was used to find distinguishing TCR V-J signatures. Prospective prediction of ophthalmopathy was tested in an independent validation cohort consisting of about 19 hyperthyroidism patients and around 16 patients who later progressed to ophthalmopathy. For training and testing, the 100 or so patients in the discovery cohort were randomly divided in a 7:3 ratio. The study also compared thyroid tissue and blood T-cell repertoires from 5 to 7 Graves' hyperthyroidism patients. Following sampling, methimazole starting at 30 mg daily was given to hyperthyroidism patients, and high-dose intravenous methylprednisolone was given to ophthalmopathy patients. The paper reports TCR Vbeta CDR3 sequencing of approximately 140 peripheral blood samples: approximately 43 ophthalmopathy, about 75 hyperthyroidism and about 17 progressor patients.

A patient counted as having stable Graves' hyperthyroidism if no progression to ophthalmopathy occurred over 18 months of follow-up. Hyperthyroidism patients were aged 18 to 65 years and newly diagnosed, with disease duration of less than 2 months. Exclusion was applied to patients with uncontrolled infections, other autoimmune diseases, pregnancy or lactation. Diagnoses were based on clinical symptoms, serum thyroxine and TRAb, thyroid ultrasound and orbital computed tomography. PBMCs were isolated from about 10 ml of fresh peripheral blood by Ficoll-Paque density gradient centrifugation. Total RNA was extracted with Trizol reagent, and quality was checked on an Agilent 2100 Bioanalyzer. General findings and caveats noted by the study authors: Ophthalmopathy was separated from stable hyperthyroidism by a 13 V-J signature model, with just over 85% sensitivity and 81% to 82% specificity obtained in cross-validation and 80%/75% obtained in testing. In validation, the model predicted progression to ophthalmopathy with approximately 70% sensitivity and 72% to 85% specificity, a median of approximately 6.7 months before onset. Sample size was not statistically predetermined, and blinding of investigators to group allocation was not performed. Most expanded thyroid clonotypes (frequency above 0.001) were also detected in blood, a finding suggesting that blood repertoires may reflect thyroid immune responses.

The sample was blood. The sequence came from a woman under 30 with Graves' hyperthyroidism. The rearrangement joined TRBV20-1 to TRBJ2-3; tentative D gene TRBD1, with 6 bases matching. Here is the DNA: TGCAGTGCTAGACCCGGGACACCTTCCACGCAGTATTTT. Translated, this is CSARPGTPSTQYF.